Below, one TCR beta chain is given with its context. Its specificity is unknown. This entry is derived from a study of T cells expressing NK-cell markers. For the study at large: TCR beta repertoires came from sorted CD3+CD56+NKG2C+, CD3+CD56+NKG2C- and CD3+CD56-NKG2C+ T cells. Most of the eight sequenced donors tested HCMV-seropositive; one tested seronegative. The study's findings and limits: Researchers report these clonotypes also headed the CD3+CD56-NKG2C+ fraction in a handful of donors. Dominant NKG2C+ clonotypes in over 5 donors made up roughly 1.0-7.0% of CD8+ T cells.

The CDR3 is 14 residues long. Looked up from germline, CDR1 is MNHNS and CDR2 is SASEGT. TCRdb processed the 5' RACE reads again and assigns one entry to each CDR3 protein, with no DNA. There are 550,000 to 600,000 distinct CDR3 sequences in the sample, with 3.5% to 4.5% held by the top ten. The receptor's source is a man aged 18 to 29 in good health. The specimen was blood T cells: a sorted CD56 or NKG2C T cell subset, CD4+ or CD8+ T cells, or bulk PBMC T cells (not recorded which). The genes are TRBV6-1 and TRBJ1-2; TCRdb proposes TRBD1, but this gene call is untestable without DNA. This CDR3 reads CASSEATGGHGYTF.